This is a list of T cell receptor beta chains from one sample in a study of T cell clones after liver transplantation. Assay: immunoSEQ multiplex PCR; the TCRdb copy retains only in-frame clones and omits some. The table includes roughly 73,000 clones, 80% detected once. Material: CD4+ T cells from blood, obtained before liver transplant. All receptors come from a human donor who received a liver transplant. Both conserved end residues are part of each CDR3. Fields, in order: D gene, V gene, CDR3 protein. The D gene is left open where the match is weak.

d_call: .
v_call: TRBV5-4
cdr3_aa: CASSFGGEGTEAFF

d_call: .
v_call: TRBV27
cdr3_aa: CASSFSRSNTEAFF

d_call: .
v_call: TRBV6-6
cdr3_aa: CASSPGRRSSYEQYF

d_call: .
v_call: TRBV19
cdr3_aa: CASSIRGENTEAFF

d_call: .
v_call: TRBV5-1
cdr3_aa: CASSLTAGDGQPQHF

d_call: TRBD2
v_call: TRBV4-3
cdr3_aa: CASSLKLAGGGDTGELFF

d_call: .
v_call: TRBV2
cdr3_aa: CASSEQTTSGNTIYF

d_call: .
v_call: TRBV28
cdr3_aa: CASSFTHGQETQYF

d_call: .
v_call: TRBV29-1
cdr3_aa: CSASSDGDYGYTF

d_call: .
v_call: TRBV18
cdr3_aa: CASSRQQETQYF

d_call: .
v_call: TRBV7-2
cdr3_aa: CASSPRSYEQYF

d_call: TRBD1
v_call: TRBV2
cdr3_aa: CASKRQGGGTEAFF

d_call: .
v_call: TRBV6-6
cdr3_aa: CASSYEGLGYTF

d_call: .
v_call: TRBV18
cdr3_aa: CASSRAVAVSYNEQFF

d_call: .
v_call: TRBV6-5
cdr3_aa: CASSSGGGHEQYF

d_call: TRBD1
v_call: TRBV7-8
cdr3_aa: CASSSQTGGQNQPQHF

d_call: TRBD2
v_call: TRBV7-9
cdr3_aa: CASSPTSGRGTQYF

d_call: .
v_call: TRBV9
cdr3_aa: CASSVEGRTDTQYF

d_call: .
v_call: TRBV7-6
cdr3_aa: CASSYGPIGGGELFF

d_call: .
v_call: TRBV12-5
cdr3_aa: CASGLGGQRTFF

d_call: .
v_call: TRBV7-8
cdr3_aa: CASSLEQGHITDTQYF

d_call: .
v_call: TRBV27
cdr3_aa: CASSSPSGRGNYGYTF

d_call: .
v_call: TRBV9
cdr3_aa: CASSVAGSQPQHF

d_call: .
v_call: TRBV28
cdr3_aa: CASSLARRTDTQYF

d_call: TRBD2
v_call: TRBV7-2
cdr3_aa: CASSRGEQETQYF

d_call: .
v_call: TRBV19
cdr3_aa: CASSLTVMNTEAFF

d_call: .
v_call: TRBV18
cdr3_aa: CASSPRGRNTIYF

d_call: TRBD2
v_call: TRBV7-3
cdr3_aa: CASSSTGTSVYF

d_call: TRBD1
v_call: TRBV6-1
cdr3_aa: CASRTGTYGYTF

d_call: .
v_call: TRBV9
cdr3_aa: CASSRADSSGNTIYF

d_call: TRBD2
v_call: TRBV5-4
cdr3_aa: CASSLSGGSYNEQFF

d_call: .
v_call: TRBV5-1
cdr3_aa: CASSLDTGYGYTF

d_call: .
v_call: TRBV15
cdr3_aa: CATSWALPETQYF

d_call: .
v_call: TRBV28
cdr3_aa: CASSRFRGPAAQPQHF

d_call: .
v_call: TRBV5-6
cdr3_aa: CASSLTGSGNTIYF

d_call: TRBD2
v_call: TRBV11-3
cdr3_aa: CASSLDYQRGRESYNEQFF

d_call: .
v_call: TRBV5-6
cdr3_aa: CASSLWWGTGNTIYF

d_call: .
v_call: TRBV28
cdr3_aa: CASSPGGTYGSNQPQHF

d_call: TRBD1
v_call: TRBV5-1
cdr3_aa: CASAPGQPNEKLFF

d_call: .
v_call: TRBV28
cdr3_aa: CASSYDQPQHF

d_call: .
v_call: TRBV28
cdr3_aa: CASRLHMDWGIAGELFF

d_call: .
v_call: TRBV29-1
cdr3_aa: CSVDDGFGDTQYF

d_call: .
v_call: TRBV27
cdr3_aa: CASSLTGLNEQYF

d_call: .
v_call: TRBV2
cdr3_aa: CASSLQGLKNTIYF

d_call: TRBD1
v_call: TRBV6-5
cdr3_aa: CASRPDRGYNEQFF

d_call: TRBD1
v_call: TRBV29-1
cdr3_aa: CSVGQGATEAFF

d_call: TRBD1
v_call: TRBV5-1
cdr3_aa: CASSRDRTYYEQYF

d_call: TRBD2
v_call: TRBV5-1
cdr3_aa: CASSLGGGGETQYF

d_call: .
v_call: TRBV2
cdr3_aa: CASSERQGRNSNQPQHF

d_call: .
v_call: TRBV28
cdr3_aa: CASRGMGKNIQYF

d_call: .
v_call: TRBV13
cdr3_aa: CASSQWALNTEAFF

d_call: .
v_call: TRBV6-1
cdr3_aa: CASSGGSSYNEQFF

d_call: .
v_call: TRBV4-2
cdr3_aa: CASSQDRGLAQYF

d_call: TRBD2
v_call: TRBV6-5
cdr3_aa: CASSPTGGSYNEQFF